The 4 T cell receptor beta chains below all came from one sample that was sequenced in a study of T cells in localized non-small cell lung cancer. This table comes from immunoSEQ multiplex PCR, and its TCRdb copy is limited to in-frame clones, with some not included. The repertoire includes around 140,000 clones, 89% of them detected once, and 1.7% sits in the top ten. This specimen was peripheral blood, taken before any cancer treatment. All receptors derive from a female donor of 60 years or more with stage I lung adenocarcinoma.

The chain links TRBV27 to TRBJ2-3; D might be TRBD1 or TRBD2, each matching 5 bases. Trimming shortened V by 4 bases and J by 5 bases, and 13 bases separated the two germline ends. The CDR3 covers 14 residues. Germline-derived CDR1 and CDR2 are MNHEY and SMNVEV (reference sequence). CDR3 sequence (DNA): TGTGCCAGCAGTTCAACCCCGGGGCTAGATACGCAGTATTTT. Protein sequence: CASSSTPGLDTQYF.

The chain couples TRBV5-1 to TRBJ2-1, with 9 bases fitting TRBD2. The CDR3 runs 16 residues. Losses at the gene ends were 0 bases for V and 0 bases for J; bases not matched to a gene: 1. The germline CDR1 and CDR2 sequences are SGHRS and YFSETQ. The CDR3: CASSLGSGSSYNEQFF. CDR3 sequence (DNA): TGCGCCAGCAGCTTGGGTAGCGGGAGCTCCTACAATGAGCAGTTCTTC.

A remark on this clone: Other nucleotide sequences in the sample specify the same CDR3. The genes are TRBV18 and TRBJ2-1; D remains ambiguous. V lost 3 bases to trimming and J lost 4 bases, with 4 bases between them. The CDR3 totals 12 residues. The germline CDR1 and CDR2 sequences are KGHSH and LQKENI. Here the CDR3 reads CASSPAYNEQFF. The CDR3, as DNA: TGTGCCAGCTCACCGGCGTACAATGAGCAGTTCTTC.

The J gene is TRBJ2-3, the V gene TRBV19, with unresolved D. This CDR3 has 16 residues. Germline CDR1 and CDR2: LNHDA and SQIVND (reference sequence). Trimming took off 1 base at V and 8 bases at J, with 19 bases between the two ends. In DNA, the CDR3 is TGTGCCAGTAGTATAGCAGGAGCTAGGTCAGGCGCTACGCAGTATTTT. This translates into CASSIAGARSGATQYF.